This passage covers 4 T cell receptor beta chains from one sample sequenced in a study of cytotoxic CD8 clonotypes in ibrutinib-treated CLL. Here immunoSEQ multiplex PCR was the method, and the copy in TCRdb shows in-frame clones only, minus some. The sample has about 27,000 clones, 85% seen once. The specimen was PBMCs, collected after 24 months of ibrutinib treatment. Receptor source: a human donor with chronic lymphocytic leukemia.

Only a few counts were recorded for this clone. The chain uses TRBV7-9 and TRBJ1-3; 8 bases line up with TRBD1. This CDR3 has 15 residues. The junction had 3 bases not matched to a gene; V was cut back by 5 bases and J by 0 bases. The germline CDR1 and CDR2 sequences are SEHNR and FQNEAQ (reference sequence). CDR3 in amino acids: CASSARGLSGNTIYF. For the CDR3, the DNA is TGTGCCAGCAGCGCCAGGGGGCTCTCTGGAAACACCATATATTTT.

The CDR3 DNA reads as TGCGCCAGCAGCCAAGGTGGAGGCACCGGGGAGCTGTTTTTT. Residues: CASSQGGGTGELFF. The chain links TRBV4-1 to TRBJ2-2; the D gene is possibly TRBD2 (5 bases). The CDR3 loop spans 14 amino acids. The germline V gene has CDR1 MGHRA and CDR2 YSYEKL. The germline V and J ends were trimmed by 1 base and 4 bases, with 7 bases remaining between them.

CDR3 DNA sequence: TGTGCCAGCAGCTTAGGAGGCCGGAGGGGACTCCAAGTAAATGAGCAGTTCTTC. Amino acids: CASSLGGRRGLQVNEQFF. This chain uses TRBV7-8 with TRBJ2-1, with a possible D match to TRBD2 (6 bases). From germline, CDR1 is SGHVS and CDR2 FQNEAQ. CDR3 length: 18 residues. The V end lost 1 base, the J end lost 7 bases, and 23 bases lay between the germline ends.

The J gene is TRBJ2-7, the V gene TRBV6-6, with a possible D match to TRBD2 (5 bases). Germline values: CDR1 MNHNY, CDR2 SVGAGI (reference sequence). CDR3 size: 13 residues. The V and J ends lost 0 bases and 12 bases respectively, with 15 bases between them. CDR3 bases: TGTGCCAGCAGTTACTCCCTCGCGGGTTTAGGGTACTTC. This encodes CASSYSLAGLGYF.